This T cell receptor beta chain comes out of a study of beta chain features in type 1 diabetes. This clone was found a few times. This CDR3 spans 16 amino acids. The trim removed 5 bases at V and 8 bases at J, leaving 15 bases unmatched. Germline V CDR1 and CDR2: SGHNT, YENEEA. Isolated RNA was reverse transcribed in full, so expressed TCRB transcripts were sequenced. Approximately 4 million reads on average were seen across naive, central memory and regulatory T cell samples. Assay: immunoSEQ multiplex PCR; the TCRdb copy retains only in-frame clones and omits some. The sample carries about 320,000 clones, around 15% recorded once.

The chain employs TRBV11-3 and TRBJ2-1; 7 bases align to TRBD2. This clonotype originated in a man between 25 and 39 years old in good health. The specimen was central memory CD4+ T cells from blood. The CDR3 DNA follows: TGTGCCAGCAGCCTAACCGGGACTACACCCCCCGATGAGCAGTTCTTC. It is translated as CASSLTGTTPPDEQFF.